The 2 T cell receptor beta chains given below trace back to one sample, sequenced in a study of blood T cell repertoires in COVID-19. Measured with immunoSEQ multiplex PCR; TCRdb has only the in-frame clones, and not every one. The sample shows under 350,000 clones, around nine tenths of them seen only once. Material: PBMCs or T cells enriched from blood (not recorded which). These receptors came from a young woman who had recovered from COVID-19.

This clone occurred once. The V gene is TRBV5-5, the J gene TRBJ1-2; no definite D call. Trimming left V 0 bases short and J 4 bases short, with 13 bases between. The CDR3 totals 15 residues. Germline values: CDR1 SGHKS, CDR2 YYEKEE (reference sequence). The CDR3, as DNA: TGTGCCAGCAGCTTGGTATTGCAACGGTCCTATGGCTACACCTTC. Translation gives CASSLVLQRSYGYTF.

The chain couples TRBV2 to TRBJ1-4, with D possibly being TRBD1 (6 bases). The CDR3 is 17 residues long. With 9 bases removed from V and 0 bases from J, the gap between germline ends came to 20 bases. Germline loops: CDR1 SNHLY, CDR2 FYNNEI. CDR3 loop: CASRAGGAPATNEKLFF. CDR3 DNA: TGTGCCAGTAGGGCGGGGGGCGCCCCCGCAACTAATGAAAAACTGTTTTTT.